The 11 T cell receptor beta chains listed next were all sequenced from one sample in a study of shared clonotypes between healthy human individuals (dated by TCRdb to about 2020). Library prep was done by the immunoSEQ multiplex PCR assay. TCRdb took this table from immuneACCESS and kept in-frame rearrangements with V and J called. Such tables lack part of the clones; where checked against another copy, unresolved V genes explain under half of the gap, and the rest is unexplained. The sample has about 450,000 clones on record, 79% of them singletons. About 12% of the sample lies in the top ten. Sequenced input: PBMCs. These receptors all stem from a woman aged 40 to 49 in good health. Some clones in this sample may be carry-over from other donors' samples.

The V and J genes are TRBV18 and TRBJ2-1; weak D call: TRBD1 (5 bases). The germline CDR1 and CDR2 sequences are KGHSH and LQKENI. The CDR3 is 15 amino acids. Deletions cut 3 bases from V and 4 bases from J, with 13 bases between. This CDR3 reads CASSPIRDRYNEQFF. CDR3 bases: TGTGCCAGCTCACCCATCAGGGATCGGTACAATGAGCAGTTCTTC. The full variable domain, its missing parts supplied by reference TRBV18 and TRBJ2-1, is NAGVMQNPRHLVRRRGQEARLRCSPMKGHSHVYWYRQLPEEGLKFMVYLQKENIIDESGMPKERFSAEFPKEGPSILRIQQVVRGDSAAYFCASSPIRDRYNEQFFGPGTRLTVL.

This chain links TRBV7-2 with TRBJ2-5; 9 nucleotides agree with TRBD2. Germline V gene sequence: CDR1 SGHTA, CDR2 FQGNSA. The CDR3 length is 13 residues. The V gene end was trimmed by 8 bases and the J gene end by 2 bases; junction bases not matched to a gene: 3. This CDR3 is CASGGRAQETQYF. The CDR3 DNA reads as TGTGCCAGCGGCGGGAGGGCACAAGAGACCCAGTACTTC.

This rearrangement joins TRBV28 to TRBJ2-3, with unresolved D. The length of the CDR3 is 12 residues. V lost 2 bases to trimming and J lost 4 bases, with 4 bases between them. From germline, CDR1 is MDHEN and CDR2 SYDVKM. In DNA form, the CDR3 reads TGTGCCAGCAGTTTACAGGCAGATACGCAGTATTTT. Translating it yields CASSLQADTQYF.

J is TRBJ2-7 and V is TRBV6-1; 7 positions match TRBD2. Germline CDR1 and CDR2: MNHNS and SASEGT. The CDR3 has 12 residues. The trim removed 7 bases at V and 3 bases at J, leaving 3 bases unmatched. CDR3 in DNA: TGTGCCAGCACTGCTAGCGGCTACGAGCAGTACTTC. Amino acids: CASTASGYEQYF.

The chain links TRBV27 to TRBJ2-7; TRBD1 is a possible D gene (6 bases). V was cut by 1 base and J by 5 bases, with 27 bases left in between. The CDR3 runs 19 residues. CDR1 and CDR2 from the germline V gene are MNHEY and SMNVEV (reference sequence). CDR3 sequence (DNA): TGTGCCAGCAGTTTATTCCCTCCTCTTGGAGGACGTCCAGGGGACGAGCAGTACTTC. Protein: CASSLFPPLGGRPGDEQYF.

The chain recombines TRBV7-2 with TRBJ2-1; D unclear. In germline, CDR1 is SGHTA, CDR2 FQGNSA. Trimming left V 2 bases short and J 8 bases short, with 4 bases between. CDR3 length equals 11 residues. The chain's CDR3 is CASSLLDEQFF. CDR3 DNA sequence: TGTGCCAGCAGCTTATTGGATGAGCAGTTCTTC.

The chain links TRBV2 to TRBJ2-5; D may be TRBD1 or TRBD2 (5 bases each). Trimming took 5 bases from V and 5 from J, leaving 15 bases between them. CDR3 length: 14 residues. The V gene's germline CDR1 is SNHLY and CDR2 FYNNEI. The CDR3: CASSPGFGGETQYF. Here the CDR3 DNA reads TGTGCCAGCAGTCCGGGATTTGGGGGTGAGACCCAGTACTTC.

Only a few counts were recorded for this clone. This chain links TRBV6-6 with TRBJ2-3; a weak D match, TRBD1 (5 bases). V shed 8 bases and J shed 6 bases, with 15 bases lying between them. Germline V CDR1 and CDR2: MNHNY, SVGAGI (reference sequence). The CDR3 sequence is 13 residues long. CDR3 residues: CASRGRGRDTQYF. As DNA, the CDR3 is TGTGCCAGCCGAGGTAGGGGCCGGGATACGCAGTATTTT.

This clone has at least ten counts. CDR3 amino acids: CASSAGTGRSYGYTF. The DNA of the CDR3 is TGTGCCAGCAGCGCCGGGACAGGGCGGTCCTATGGCTACACCTTC. This sequence joins TRBV9 and TRBJ1-2; 9 positions agree with TRBD1. This CDR3 region has 15 residues. Per germline, CDR1 SGDLS and CDR2 YYNGEE. Unmatched junction bases numbered 7, after V lost 3 bases and J lost 4 bases.

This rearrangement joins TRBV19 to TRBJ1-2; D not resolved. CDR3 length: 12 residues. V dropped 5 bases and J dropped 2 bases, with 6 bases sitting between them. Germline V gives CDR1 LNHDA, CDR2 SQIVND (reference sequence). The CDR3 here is CASSWGNYGYTF. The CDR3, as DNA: TGTGCCAGTAGTTGGGGAAACTATGGCTACACCTTC.

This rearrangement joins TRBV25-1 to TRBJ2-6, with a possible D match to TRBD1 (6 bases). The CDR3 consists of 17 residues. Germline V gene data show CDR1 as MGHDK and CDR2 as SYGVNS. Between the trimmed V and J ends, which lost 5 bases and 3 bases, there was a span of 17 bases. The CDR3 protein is CASSNPGDARGANVLTF. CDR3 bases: TGTGCCAGCAGTAATCCAGGGGACGCGCGTGGGGCCAACGTCCTGACTTTC. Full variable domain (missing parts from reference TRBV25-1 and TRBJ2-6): EADIYQTPRYLVIGTGKKITLECSQTMGHDKMYWYQQDPGMELHLIHYSYGVNSTEKGDLSSESTVSRIRTEHFPLTLESARPSHTSQYLCASSNPGDARGANVLTFGAGSRLTVL.